This T cell receptor (beta chain) was identified in a study of patients and donors after allogeneic stem cell transplantation. Germline V gives CDR1 SQVTM, CDR2 ANQGSEA. V was shortened by 8 bases and J by 2 bases, with 19 bases between the two germline ends. CDR3 length equals 15 residues. TCRdb processed the RT-PCR reads anew with MiXCR; each CDR3 protein has one entry. There are about 110,000 distinct CDR3 sequences in the sample; roughly 37% occur only once, and 25% to 35% lies in the top ten. The genes are TRBV29-1 and TRBJ2-4; D is unclear. The clonotype originates from a human donor who was either an allogeneic HSCT recipient or a stem cell or donor lymphocyte infusion donor (not recorded which). It is not recorded whose cells these are; they may come from a transplant donor. The sequenced sample was blood, either unsorted or a sorted T cell fraction (not recorded which). CDR3 sequence: CSPPGEQPTKNIQYF. CDR3 nucleotides: TGCAGCCCCCCCGGCGAACAACCAACCAAAAACATTCAGTACTTC.